One and the same sample provided the 4 T cell receptor beta chains below, sequenced in a study of shared clonotypes between healthy human individuals. The method was immunoSEQ multiplex PCR; TCRdb's version includes in-frame clones alone and lacks a portion of them. Here the sample spans 450,000 to 500,000 clones, 60% to 80% being singletons. The specimen was PBMCs. The receptor set was obtained from a woman in her 40s in good health. Some clones in this sample may be carry-over from other donors' samples.

This clone has only a few counts. The chain couples TRBV19 to TRBJ1-1; D is unresolved. Germline V gene sequence: CDR1 LNHDA, CDR2 SQIVND (reference sequence). Trimming removed 0 bases at V and 1 base at J, with 6 bases between. This CDR3 is built from 14 residues. CDR3 residues: CASSIEPANTEAFF. The DNA for the CDR3 is TGTGCCAGTAGTATAGAACCAGCGAACACTGAAGCTTTCTTT.

J is TRBJ2-7 and V is TRBV2; D unresolved. With 8 bases removed from V and 5 bases from J, the gap between germline ends came to 19 bases. Germline CDR1 reads SNHLY; CDR2 reads FYNNEI. CDR3 length equals 14 residues. In DNA, the CDR3 is TGTGCCAGCCCCTTAGGAGACTCCCCCCACGAGCAGTACTTC. The encoded protein is CASPLGDSPHEQYF.

The rearrangement joins TRBV27 to TRBJ1-4, with D maybe TRBD1 (6 bases). CDR3 length: 15 residues. V shed 5 bases and J shed 0 bases, with 10 bases lying between them. Germline V gene data show CDR1 as MNHEY and CDR2 as SMNVEV (reference sequence). CDR3 sequence reads: CASSTRQATNEKLFF. The CDR3 bases are TGTGCCAGCAGTACAAGACAGGCAACTAATGAAAAACTGTTTTTT.

The chain uses TRBV5-1 and TRBJ2-7; no reliable D call. The CDR3 has 15 residues. Trimming removed 0 bases from V and 1 base from J, with 11 bases in between. Germline V CDR1 and CDR2: SGHRS, YFSETQ. The CDR3 coding sequence is TGCGCCAGCAGCTTGGGTACAGCCAATTCCTACGAGCAGTACTTC. Residues: CASSLGTANSYEQYF.